This is a list of T cell receptor beta chains from one sample in a study of blood T cell repertoires in COVID-19. Repertoires were generated with immunoSEQ multiplex PCR, while TCRdb's copy carries only in-frame clones and drops some. Altogether 250,000 to 350,000 clones are present, roughly 88% being singletons, with the ten largest covering about 3.9%. The source material was peripheral blood. The receptors here all came from a woman aged 45-59 years with active or convalescent COVID-19. Both conserved end residues are part of each CDR3. A D gene is named only where the DNA matches it firmly. Part of the rows lack a size; the others show once, few, many or a class for expanded clones.

d_gene | abundance | j_gene | v_gene | CDR3nt | CDR3aa
. | . | TRBJ1-6 | TRBV30 | TGTGCCTGGAGAACGGGGAATTCACCCCTCCACTTT | CAWRTGNSPLHF
. | . | TRBJ2-2 | TRBV4-1 | TGCGCCAGCAGCCTCCCGACTGGAAGCGAGTCAGGGGAGCTGTTTTTT | CASSLPTGSESGELFF
. | . | TRBJ2-2 | TRBV24-1 | TGTGCCACGTCAGATCCGGGACAGAACACCGGGGAGCTGTTTTTT | CATSDPGQNTGELFF
. | . | TRBJ2-5 | TRBV6-6 | TGTGCCAGCACCCCGGTGGGGCTCAGGGAGACCCAGTACTTC | CASTPVGLRETQYF
. | . | TRBJ1-4 | TRBV12-5 | TGTGCTAGTGGCCGGACAGCAACTAATGAAAAACTGTTTTTT | CASGRTATNEKLFF
. | . | TRBJ1-3 | TRBV28 | TGTGCCAGCAGTTTTATGACTGGGTCTGGAAACACCATATATTTT | CASSFMTGSGNTIYF
TRBD1 | . | TRBJ1-2 | TRBV2 | TGTGCCAGCAGCGAAGGGGGCTCGATTAACTATGGCTACACCTTC | CASSEGGSINYGYTF
TRBD2 | . | TRBJ2-7 | TRBV5-6 | TGTGCCAGCAGCCGGACTAGCGGGGTCTACGAGCAGTACTTC | CASSRTSGVYEQYF
TRBD1 | . | TRBJ1-6 | TRBV6-5 | TGTGCCAGCAGTTTTAACCGGGACAGGGGGATCTCACCCCTCCACTTT | CASSFNRDRGISPLHF
. | . | TRBJ2-2 | TRBV11-3 | TGTGCCAGCAGCTTAGATGGGGGGACCGGGGAGCTGTTTTTT | CASSLDGGTGELFF
. | . | TRBJ1-4 | TRBV6-1 | TGTGCCAGCAGTTTGGACAGATTTAATGAAAAACTGTTTTTT | CASSLDRFNEKLFF
TRBD1 | . | TRBJ2-7 | TRBV2 | TGTGCCAGCAGTACGGACAGGGAGGACGAGCAGTACTTC | CASSTDREDEQYF
. | . | TRBJ2-6 | TRBV27 | TGTGCCAGCAGTTTGTCGGTCTCTGGGGCCAACGTCCTGACTTTC | CASSLSVSGANVLTF
. | . | TRBJ1-1 | TRBV3-1/TRBV3-2 | TGTGCCAGCAGCCGGGCCACGAACACTGAAGCTTTCTTT | CASSRATNTEAFF
. | . | TRBJ1-2 | TRBV27 | TGTGCCAGCAGAAAAAGACCCTCAACAGGGCCAAACTATGGCTACACCTTC | CASRKRPSTGPNYGYTF
TRBD1 | . | TRBJ1-2 | TRBV3-1/TRBV3-2 | TGTGCCAGCAGCCAAGATCTAACAGGGGGCAACTATGGCTACACCTTC | CASSQDLTGGNYGYTF
. | . | TRBJ1-1 | TRBV5-6 | TGTGCCAGCAGCTTGAGGGGCCCAAGGACTGAAGCTTTCTTT | CASSLRGPRTEAFF
TRBD2 | . | TRBJ2-1 | TRBV6-6 | TGTGCCAGCAGTGGAGTGACTAGCGGGAGTTCTGATGAGCAGTTCTTC | CASSGVTSGSSDEQFF
. | . | TRBJ2-3 | TRBV30 | TGTGCCTGGAGTTACGGGTCTGGGTCCACAGATACGCAGTATTTT | CAWSYGSGSTDTQYF
TRBD1 | . | TRBJ2-7 | TRBV2 | TGTGCCAGCAGTGATAGGACAGGGACGGGCGAGCAGTACTTC | CASSDRTGTGEQYF
. | . | TRBJ1-4 | TRBV19 | TGTGCCAGTAGTATCCCAGGGTATGAAAAACTGTTTTTT | CASSIPGYEKLFF
TRBD2 | . | TRBJ2-5 | TRBV6-5 | TGTGCCAGCAGCCAACTAGCGGGGGGCCGGGAGACCCAGTACTTC | CASSQLAGGRETQYF
. | . | TRBJ2-2 | TRBV29-1 | TGCAGCGTTCAGGGTCAGAACACCGGGGAGCTGTTTTTT | CSVQGQNTGELFF
TRBD1 | once | TRBJ1-3 | TRBV2 | TGTGCCAGCAGGCAGGGGGCGGCAATAAGCTCTGGAAACACCATATATTTT | CASRQGAAISSGNTIYF
. | . | TRBJ1-1 | TRBV6-6 | TGTGCCAGCAGTTATGGGCAGCTAGCTTTCTTT | CASSYGQLAFF
TRBD2 | . | TRBJ2-7 | TRBV6-5 | TGTGCCAGCAGTTACTCAGAGCTTAGCGGGGAGTACGAGCAGTACTTC | CASSYSELSGEYEQYF
TRBD1 | . | TRBJ1-1 | TRBV4-1 | TGCGCCAGCAGCCGGGACAGGGGGCGAGACACTGAAGCTTTCTTT | CASSRDRGRDTEAFF
TRBD2 | few | TRBJ2-1 | TRBV5-8 | TGTGCCAGCAGCTTGGGGACAAAGGGAGGGTACAATGAGCAGTTCTTC | CASSLGTKGGYNEQFF
TRBD2 | . | TRBJ2-2 | TRBV4-1 | TGCGCCAGCAGCCAGGATAGCGGGAGGGGCACCGGGGAGCTGTTTTTT | CASSQDSGRGTGELFF
. | . | TRBJ1-1 | TRBV7-3 | TGTGCCAGCAGCTTACAGGAGAACACTGAAGCTTTCTTT | CASSLQENTEAFF
TRBD1 | . | TRBJ2-7 | TRBV5-1 | TGCGCCAGCAGCGGAGGGACAGGGGGTTCCTACGAGCAGTACTTC | CASSGGTGGSYEQYF
TRBD2 | . | TRBJ2-3 | TRBV6-5 | TGTGCCAGCAGTTATGGACTAGCGGGAGTAATAGATACGCAGTATTTT | CASSYGLAGVIDTQYF
TRBD1 | . | TRBJ1-5 | TRBV30 | TGTGCCTGGAGTACGATGACAGGGGGCAATCAGCCCCAGCATTTT | CAWSTMTGGNQPQHF